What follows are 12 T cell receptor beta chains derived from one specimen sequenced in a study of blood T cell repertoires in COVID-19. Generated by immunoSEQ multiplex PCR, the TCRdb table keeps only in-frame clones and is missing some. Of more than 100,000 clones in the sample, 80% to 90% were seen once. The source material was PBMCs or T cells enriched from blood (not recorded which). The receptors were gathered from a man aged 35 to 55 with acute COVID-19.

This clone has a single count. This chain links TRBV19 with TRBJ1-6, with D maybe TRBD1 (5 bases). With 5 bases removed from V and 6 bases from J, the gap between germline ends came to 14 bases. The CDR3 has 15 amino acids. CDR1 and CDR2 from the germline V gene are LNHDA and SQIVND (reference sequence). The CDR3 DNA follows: TGTGCCAGTAGTTGGGAGGGGAATTCTAATTCACCCCTCCACTTT. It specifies CASSWEGNSNSPLHF.

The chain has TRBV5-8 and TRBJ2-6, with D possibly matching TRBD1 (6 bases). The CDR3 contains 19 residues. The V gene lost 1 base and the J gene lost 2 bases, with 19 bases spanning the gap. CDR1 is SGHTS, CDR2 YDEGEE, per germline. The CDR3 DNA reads TGTGCCAGCAGCTTGTACTCCATGGCAGGGGCAACTGGGGCCAACGTCCTGACTTTC. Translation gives CASSLYSMAGATGANVLTF.

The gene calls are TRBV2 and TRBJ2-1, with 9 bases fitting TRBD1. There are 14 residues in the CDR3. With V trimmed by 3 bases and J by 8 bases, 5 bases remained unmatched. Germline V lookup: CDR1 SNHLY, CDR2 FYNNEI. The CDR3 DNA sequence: TGTGCCAGCAGTGAGGGACAGGGTTACGATGAGCAGTTCTTC. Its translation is CASSEGQGYDEQFF.

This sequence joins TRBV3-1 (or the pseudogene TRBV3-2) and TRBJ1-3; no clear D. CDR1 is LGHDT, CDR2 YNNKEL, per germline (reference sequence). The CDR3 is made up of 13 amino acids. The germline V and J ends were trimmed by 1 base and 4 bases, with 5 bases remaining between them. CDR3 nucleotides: TGTGCCAGCAGCCAAGGCGCCGGAAACACCATATATTTT. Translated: CASSQGAGNTIYF.

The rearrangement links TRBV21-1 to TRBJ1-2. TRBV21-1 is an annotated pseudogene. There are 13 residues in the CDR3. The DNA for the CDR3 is TGTGCCAGCAGCAAATTCGGGGACTATGGCTACACCTTC. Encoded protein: CASSKFGDYGYTF.

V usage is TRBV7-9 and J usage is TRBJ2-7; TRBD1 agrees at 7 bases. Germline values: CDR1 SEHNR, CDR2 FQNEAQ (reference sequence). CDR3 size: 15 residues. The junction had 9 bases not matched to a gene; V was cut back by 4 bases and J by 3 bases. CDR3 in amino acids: CASSSYRGESYEQYF. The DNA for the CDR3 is TGTGCCAGCAGCTCCTACAGGGGCGAGAGCTACGAGCAGTACTTC.

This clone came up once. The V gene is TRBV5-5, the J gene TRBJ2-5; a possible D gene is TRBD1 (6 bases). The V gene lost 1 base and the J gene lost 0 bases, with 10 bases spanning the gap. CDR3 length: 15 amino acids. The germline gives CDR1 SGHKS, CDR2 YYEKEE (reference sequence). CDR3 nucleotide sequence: TGTGCCAGCAGCTTGTCCGGACAGAACCAAGAGACCCAGTACTTC. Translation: CASSLSGQNQETQYF.

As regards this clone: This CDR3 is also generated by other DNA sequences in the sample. The CDR3 here is CASSLGTSTDTQYF. CDR3 DNA: TGTGCCAGCAGCTTAGGGACTAGCACAGATACGCAGTATTTT. This rearrangement joins TRBV7-3 to TRBJ2-3, with a weak D call TRBD2 (6 bases). CDR1 is SGHTA, CDR2 FQGTGA, per germline. The CDR3 has 14 amino acids. The germline V and J ends were trimmed by 2 bases and 0 bases, with 6 bases remaining between them.

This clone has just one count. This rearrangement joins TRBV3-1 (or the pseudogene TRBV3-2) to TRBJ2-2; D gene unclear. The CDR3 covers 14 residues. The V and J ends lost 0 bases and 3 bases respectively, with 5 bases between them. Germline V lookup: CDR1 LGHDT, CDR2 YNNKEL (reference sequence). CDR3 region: CASSQEGDTGELFF. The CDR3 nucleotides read TGTGCCAGCAGCCAAGAAGGAGACACCGGGGAGCTGTTTTTT.

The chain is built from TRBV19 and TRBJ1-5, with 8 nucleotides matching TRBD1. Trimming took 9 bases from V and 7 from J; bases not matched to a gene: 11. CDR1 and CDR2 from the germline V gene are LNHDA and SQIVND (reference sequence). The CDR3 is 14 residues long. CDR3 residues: CARGPGQGQQPQHF. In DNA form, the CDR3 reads TGTGCCAGGGGCCCTGGACAGGGTCAACAGCCCCAGCATTTT.

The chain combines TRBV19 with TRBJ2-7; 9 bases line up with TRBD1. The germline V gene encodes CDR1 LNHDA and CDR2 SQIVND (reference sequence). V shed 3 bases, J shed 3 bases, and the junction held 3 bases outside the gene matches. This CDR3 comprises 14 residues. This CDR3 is CASSIRDRDYEQYF. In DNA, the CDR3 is TGTGCCAGTAGTATCCGGGACAGGGACTACGAGCAGTACTTC.

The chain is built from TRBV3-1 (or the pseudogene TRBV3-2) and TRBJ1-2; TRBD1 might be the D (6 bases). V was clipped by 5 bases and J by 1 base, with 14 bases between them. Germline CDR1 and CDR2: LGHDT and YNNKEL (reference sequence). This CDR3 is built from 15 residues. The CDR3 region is CASSDPGVINYGYTF. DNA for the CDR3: TGTGCCAGCAGCGATCCAGGGGTTATTAACTATGGCTACACCTTC.